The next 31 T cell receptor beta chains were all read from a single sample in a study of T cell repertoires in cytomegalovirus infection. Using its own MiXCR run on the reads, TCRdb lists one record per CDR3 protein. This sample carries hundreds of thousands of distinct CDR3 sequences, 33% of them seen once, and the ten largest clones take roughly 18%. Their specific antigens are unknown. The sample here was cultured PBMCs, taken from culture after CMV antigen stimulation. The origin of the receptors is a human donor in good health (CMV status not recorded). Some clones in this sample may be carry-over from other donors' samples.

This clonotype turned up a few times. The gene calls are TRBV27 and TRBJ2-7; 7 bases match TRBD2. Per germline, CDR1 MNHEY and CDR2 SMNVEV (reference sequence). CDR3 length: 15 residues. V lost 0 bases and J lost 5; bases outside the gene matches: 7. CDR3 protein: CASSLSYASGHEQYF. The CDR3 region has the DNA TGTGCCAGCAGTTTATCATACGCTAGCGGCCACGAGCAGTACTTC.

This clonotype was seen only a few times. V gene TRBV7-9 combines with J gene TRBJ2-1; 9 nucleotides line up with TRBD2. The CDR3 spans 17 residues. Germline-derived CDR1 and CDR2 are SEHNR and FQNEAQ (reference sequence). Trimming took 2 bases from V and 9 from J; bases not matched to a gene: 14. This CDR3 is CASSLWGGRASKTEQFF. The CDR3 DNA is TGTGCCAGCAGCTTATGGGGCGGGAGGGCCTCTAAGACTGAGCAGTTCTTC.

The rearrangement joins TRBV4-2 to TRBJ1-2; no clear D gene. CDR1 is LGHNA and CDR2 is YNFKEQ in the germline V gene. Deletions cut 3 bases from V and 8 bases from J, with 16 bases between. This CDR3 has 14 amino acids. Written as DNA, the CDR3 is TGTGCCAGCAGCCAGTTCGGGTCCTATGGGGGCTACACCTTC. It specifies CASSQFGSYGGYTF.

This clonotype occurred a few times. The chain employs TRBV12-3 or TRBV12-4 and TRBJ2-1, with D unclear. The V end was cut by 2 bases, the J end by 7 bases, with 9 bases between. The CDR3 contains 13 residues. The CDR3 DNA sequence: TGTGCCAGCAGTTTACAGCTAAGAAATGAGCAGTTCTTC. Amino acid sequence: CASSLQLRNEQFF.

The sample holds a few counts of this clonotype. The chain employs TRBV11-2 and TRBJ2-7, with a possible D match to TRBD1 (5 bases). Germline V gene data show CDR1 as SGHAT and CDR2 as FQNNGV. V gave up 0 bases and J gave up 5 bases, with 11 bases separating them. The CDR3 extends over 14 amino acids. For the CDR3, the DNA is TGTGCCAGCAGCTTAGATCCCAGGGCGCACGAGCAGTACTTC. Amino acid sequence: CASSLDPRAHEQYF.

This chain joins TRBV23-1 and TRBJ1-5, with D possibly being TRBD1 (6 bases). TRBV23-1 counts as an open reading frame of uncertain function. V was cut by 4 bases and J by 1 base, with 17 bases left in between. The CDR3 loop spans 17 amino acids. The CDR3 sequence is CASSLSTGRWSNQPQHF. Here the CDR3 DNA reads TGCGCCAGCAGTCTATCAACAGGGAGGTGGAGCAATCAGCCCCAGCATTTT.

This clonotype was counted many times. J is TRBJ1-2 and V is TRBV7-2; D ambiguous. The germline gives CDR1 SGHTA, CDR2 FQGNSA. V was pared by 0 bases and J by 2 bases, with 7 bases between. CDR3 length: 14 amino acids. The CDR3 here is CASSLAKGNYGYTF. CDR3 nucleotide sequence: TGTGCCAGCAGCTTAGCTAAGGGAAACTATGGCTACACCTTC. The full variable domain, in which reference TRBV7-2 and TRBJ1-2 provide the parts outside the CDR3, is GAGVSQSPSNKVTEKGKDVELRCDPISGHTALYWYRQSLGQGLEFLIYFQGNSAPDKSGLPSDRFSAERTGGSVSTLTIQRTQQEDSAVYLCASSLAKGNYGYTFGSGTRLTVV.

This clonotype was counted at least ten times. The CDR3 protein is CAARSGANVLTF. CDR3 bases: TGTGCCGCACGGTCAGGGGCCAACGTCCTGACTTTC. The genes are TRBV7-9 and TRBJ2-6; D remains unclear. V shed 11 bases and J shed 4 bases, with 9 bases lying between them. CDR1 and CDR2 (germline): SEHNR, FQNEAQ (reference sequence). This CDR3 spans 12 amino acids. The full variable domain, completed using reference TRBV7-9 and TRBJ2-6, is DTGVSQNPRHKITKRGQNVTFRCDPISEHNRLYWYRQTLGQGPEFLTYFQNEAQLEKSRLLSDRFSAERPKGSFSTLEIQRTEQGDSAMYLCAARSGANVLTFGAGSRLTVL.

Written as DNA, the CDR3 is TGTGCCAGCAGCCCACTCGGGGGGATTGAGCAGTTCTTC. Translation: CASSPLGGIEQFF. The genes are TRBV7-2 and TRBJ2-1, with TRBD2 matching 7 bases. This CDR3 spans 13 amino acids. J was trimmed by 9 bases and V by 5 bases; bases with no gene match: 7. Germline lookup yields CDR1 SGHTA and CDR2 FQGNSA.

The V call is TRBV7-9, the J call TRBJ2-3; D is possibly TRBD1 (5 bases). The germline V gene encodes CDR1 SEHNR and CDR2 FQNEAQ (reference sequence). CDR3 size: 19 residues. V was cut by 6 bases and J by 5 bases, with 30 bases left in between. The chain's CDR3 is CASRPPMRLVRQQRDTQYF. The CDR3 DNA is TGTGCCAGCAGGCCCCCTATGCGCCTTGTGCGACAGCAGAGAGATACGCAGTATTTT. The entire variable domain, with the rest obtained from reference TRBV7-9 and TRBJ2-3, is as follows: DTGVSQNPRHKITKRGQNVTFRCDPISEHNRLYWYRQTLGQGPEFLTYFQNEAQLEKSRLLSDRFSAERPKGSFSTLEIQRTEQGDSAMYLCASRPPMRLVRQQRDTQYFGPGTRLTVL.

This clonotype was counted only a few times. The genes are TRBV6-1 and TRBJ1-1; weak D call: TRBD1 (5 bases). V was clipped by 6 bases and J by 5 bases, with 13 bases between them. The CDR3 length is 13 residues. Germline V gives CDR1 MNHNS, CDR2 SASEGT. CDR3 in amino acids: CASSQTATTEAFF. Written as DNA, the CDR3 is TGTGCCAGCAGCCAGACAGCGACGACTGAAGCTTTCTTT.

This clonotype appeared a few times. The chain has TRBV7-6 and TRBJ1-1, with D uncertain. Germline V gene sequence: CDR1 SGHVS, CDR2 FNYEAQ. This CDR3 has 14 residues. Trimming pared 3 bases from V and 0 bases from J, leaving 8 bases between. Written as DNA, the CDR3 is TGTGCCAGCAGCTTTGGGTTCATGAACACTGAAGCTTTCTTT. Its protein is CASSFGFMNTEAFF.

The CDR3 is CASSLAAASGGLEQFF. DNA of the CDR3: TGTGCCAGCAGCTTGGCGGCGGCTAGCGGGGGTTTAGAGCAGTTCTTC. The chain carries TRBV5-4 and TRBJ2-1; TRBD2 matches 10 bases. Germline V gene sequence: CDR1 SGHNT, CDR2 YYREEE (reference sequence). This CDR3 contains 16 residues. With V trimmed by 0 bases and J by 10 bases, 10 bases remained unmatched.

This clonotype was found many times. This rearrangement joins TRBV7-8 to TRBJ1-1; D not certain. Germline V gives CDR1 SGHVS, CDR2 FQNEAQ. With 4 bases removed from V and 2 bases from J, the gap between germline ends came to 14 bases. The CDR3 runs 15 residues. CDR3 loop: CASSSGPTLNTEAFF. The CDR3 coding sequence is TGTGCCAGCAGCTCTGGACCGACCCTCAACACTGAAGCTTTCTTT.

CDR3 nucleotide sequence: TGCAGTGCTAGTGACCAACAGGGGAGGGCTAACTATGGCTACACCTTC. It codes for CSASDQQGRANYGYTF. V usage is TRBV20-1 and J usage is TRBJ1-2, with 7 bases identical to TRBD1. Germline V CDR1 and CDR2: DFQATT, SNEGSKA (reference sequence). V shed 3 bases, J shed 0 bases, and the junction held 10 bases outside the gene matches. CDR3 size: 16 residues.

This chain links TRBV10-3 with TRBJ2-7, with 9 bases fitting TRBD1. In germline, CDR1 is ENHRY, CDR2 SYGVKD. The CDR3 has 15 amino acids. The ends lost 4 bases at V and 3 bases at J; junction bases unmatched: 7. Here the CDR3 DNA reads TGTGCCATCAGTGCGGACAGGGGAAAGGTCTACGAGCAGTACTTC. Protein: CAISADRGKVYEQYF.

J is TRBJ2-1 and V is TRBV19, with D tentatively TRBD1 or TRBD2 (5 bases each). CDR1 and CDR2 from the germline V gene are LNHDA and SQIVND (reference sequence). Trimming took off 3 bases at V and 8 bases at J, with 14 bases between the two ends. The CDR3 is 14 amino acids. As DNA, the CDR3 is TGTGCCAGTAGTATGGGGTTAGGGACCTATGAGCAGTTCTTC. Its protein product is CASSMGLGTYEQFF.

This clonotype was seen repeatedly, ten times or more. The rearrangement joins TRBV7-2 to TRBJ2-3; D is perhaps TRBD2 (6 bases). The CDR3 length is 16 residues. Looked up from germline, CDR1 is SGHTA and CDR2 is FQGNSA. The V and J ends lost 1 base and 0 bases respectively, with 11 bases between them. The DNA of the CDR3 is TGTGCCAGCAGCTTAGTAGGCGGGACTAGCACAGATACGCAGTATTTT. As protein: CASSLVGGTSTDTQYF.

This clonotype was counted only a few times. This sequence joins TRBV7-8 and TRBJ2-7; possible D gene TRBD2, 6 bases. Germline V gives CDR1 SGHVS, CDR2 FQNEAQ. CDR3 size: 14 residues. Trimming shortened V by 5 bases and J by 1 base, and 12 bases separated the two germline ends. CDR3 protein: CASSQRRESYEQYF. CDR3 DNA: TGTGCCAGCAGCCAGAGACGGGAGTCCTACGAGCAGTACTTC.

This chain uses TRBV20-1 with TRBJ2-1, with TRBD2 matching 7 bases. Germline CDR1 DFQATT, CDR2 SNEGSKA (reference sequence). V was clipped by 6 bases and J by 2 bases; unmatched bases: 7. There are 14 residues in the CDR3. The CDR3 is CSAKPLAAYNEQFF. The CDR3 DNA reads TGCAGTGCCAAACCCCTAGCGGCCTACAATGAGCAGTTCTTC.

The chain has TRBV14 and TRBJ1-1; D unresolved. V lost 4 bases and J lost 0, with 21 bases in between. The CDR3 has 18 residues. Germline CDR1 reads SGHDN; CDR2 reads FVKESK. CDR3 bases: TGTGCCAGCAGCCCGCACAGACCCAGTACCAATATGAACACTGAAGCTTTCTTT. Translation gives CASSPHRPSTNMNTEAFF.

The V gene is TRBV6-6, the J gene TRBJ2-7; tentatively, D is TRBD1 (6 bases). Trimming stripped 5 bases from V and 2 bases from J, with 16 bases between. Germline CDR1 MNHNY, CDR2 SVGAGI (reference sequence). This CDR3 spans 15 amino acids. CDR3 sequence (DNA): TGTGCCAGCAGTGTCATCCAGGGGACCCCCTACGAGCAGTACTTC. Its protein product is CASSVIQGTPYEQYF.

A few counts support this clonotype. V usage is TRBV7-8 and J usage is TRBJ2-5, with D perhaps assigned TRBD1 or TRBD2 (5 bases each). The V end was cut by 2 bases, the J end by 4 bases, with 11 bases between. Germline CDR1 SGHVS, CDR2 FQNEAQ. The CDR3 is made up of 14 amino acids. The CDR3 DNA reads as TGTGCCAGCAGCTTACGTCGGGGCGGAGAGACCCAGTACTTC. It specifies CASSLRRGGETQYF. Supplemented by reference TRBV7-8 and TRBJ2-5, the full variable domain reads GAGVSQSPRYKVAKRGQDVALRCDPISGHVSLFWYQQALGQGPEFLTYFQNEAQLDKSGLPSDRFFAERPEGSVSTLKIQRTQQEDSAVYLCASSLRRGGETQYFGPGTRLLVL.

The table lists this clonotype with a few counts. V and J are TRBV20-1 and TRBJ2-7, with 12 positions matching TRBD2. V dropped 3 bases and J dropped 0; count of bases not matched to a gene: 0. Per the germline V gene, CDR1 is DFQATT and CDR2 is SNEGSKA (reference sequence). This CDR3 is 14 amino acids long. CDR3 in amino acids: CSARGLAGSYEQYF. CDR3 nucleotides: TGCAGTGCTAGGGGACTAGCGGGCTCCTACGAGCAGTACTTC.

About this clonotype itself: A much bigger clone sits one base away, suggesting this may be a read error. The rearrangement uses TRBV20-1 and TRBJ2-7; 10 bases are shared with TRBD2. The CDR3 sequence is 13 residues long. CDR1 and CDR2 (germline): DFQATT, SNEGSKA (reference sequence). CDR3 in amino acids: CSALGLAPYKQYF. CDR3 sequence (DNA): TGCAGTGCTCTGGGACTAGCGCCCTACAAGCAGTACTTC.

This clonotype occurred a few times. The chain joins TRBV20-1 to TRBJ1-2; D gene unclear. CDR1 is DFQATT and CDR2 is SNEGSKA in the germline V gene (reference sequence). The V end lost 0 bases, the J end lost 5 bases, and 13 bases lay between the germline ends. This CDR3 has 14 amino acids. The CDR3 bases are TGCAGTGCTAGAGATTCGACGGCGTTATATGGCTACACCTTC. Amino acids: CSARDSTALYGYTF.

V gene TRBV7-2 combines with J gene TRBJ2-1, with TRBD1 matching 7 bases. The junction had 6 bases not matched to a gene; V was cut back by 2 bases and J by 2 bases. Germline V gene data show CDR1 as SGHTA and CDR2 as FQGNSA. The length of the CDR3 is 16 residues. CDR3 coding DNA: TGTGCCAGCAGCTTATGGTCGCAGGGGGCCTACAATGAGCAGTTCTTC. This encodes CASSLWSQGAYNEQFF.

The chain's CDR3 is CASSLVYPGYNSPLHF. CDR3 DNA sequence: TGTGCCAGCAGCTTAGTGTATCCCGGGTATAATTCACCCCTCCACTTT. The chain couples TRBV7-2 to TRBJ1-6; D gene ambiguous. V gave up 1 base and J gave up 4 bases, with 11 bases separating them. CDR1 and CDR2 from the germline V gene are SGHTA and FQGNSA. The CDR3 totals 16 residues.

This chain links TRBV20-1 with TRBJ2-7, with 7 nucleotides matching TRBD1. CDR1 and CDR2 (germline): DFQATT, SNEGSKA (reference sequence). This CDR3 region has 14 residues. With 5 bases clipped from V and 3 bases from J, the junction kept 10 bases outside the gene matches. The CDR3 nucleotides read TGCAGTGCTTTTCACAGGGGCGGATTCTACGAGCAGTACTTC. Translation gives CSAFHRGGFYEQYF.

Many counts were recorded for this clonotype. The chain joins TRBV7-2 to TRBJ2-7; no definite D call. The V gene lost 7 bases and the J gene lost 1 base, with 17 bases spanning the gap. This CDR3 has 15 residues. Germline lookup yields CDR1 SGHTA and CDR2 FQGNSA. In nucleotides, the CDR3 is TGTGCCAGCACCATTGCCGGAGACATTTCCTACGAGCAGTACTTC. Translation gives CASTIAGDISYEQYF.

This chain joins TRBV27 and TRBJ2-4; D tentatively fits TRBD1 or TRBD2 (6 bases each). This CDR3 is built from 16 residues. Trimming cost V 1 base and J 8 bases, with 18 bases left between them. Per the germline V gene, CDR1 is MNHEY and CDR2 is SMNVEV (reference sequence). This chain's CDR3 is CASSLFSVSGGHIQYF. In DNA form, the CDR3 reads TGTGCCAGCAGTTTATTTTCGGTTTCCGGGGGCCACATTCAGTACTTC.